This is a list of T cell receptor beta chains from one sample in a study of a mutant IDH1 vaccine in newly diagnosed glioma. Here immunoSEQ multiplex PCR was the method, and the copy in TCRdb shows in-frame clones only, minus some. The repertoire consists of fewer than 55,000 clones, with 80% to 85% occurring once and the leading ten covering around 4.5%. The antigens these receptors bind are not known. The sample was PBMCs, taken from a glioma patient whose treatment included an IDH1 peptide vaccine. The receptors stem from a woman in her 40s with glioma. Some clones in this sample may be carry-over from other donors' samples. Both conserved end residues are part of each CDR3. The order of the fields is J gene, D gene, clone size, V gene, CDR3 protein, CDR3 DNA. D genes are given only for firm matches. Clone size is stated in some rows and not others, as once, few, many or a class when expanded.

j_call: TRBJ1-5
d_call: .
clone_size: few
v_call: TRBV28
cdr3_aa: CASRSGNQPQHF
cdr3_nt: TGTGCCAGCAGATCGGGCAATCAGCCCCAGCATTTT

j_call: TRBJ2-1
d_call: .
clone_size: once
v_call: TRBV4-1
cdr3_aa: CASSQDPRPRDEQFF
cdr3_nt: TGCGCCAGCAGCCAAGACCCTAGGCCTAGGGATGAGCAGTTCTTC

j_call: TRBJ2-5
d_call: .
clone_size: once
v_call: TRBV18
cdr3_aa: CASSPGRATRQETQYF
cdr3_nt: TGTGCCAGCTCACCAGGTCGGGCCACACGACAAGAGACCCAGTACTTC

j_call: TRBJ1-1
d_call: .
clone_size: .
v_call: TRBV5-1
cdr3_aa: CASTEGMNTEAFF
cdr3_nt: TGCGCCAGCACGGAGGGGATGAACACTGAAGCTTTCTTT

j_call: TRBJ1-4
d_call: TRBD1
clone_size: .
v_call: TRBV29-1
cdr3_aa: CSAQGATNEKLFF
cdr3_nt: TGCAGCGCCCAGGGGGCCACTAATGAAAAACTGTTTTTT

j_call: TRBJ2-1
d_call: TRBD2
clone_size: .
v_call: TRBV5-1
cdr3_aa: CASSPKGLAGVSYNEQFF
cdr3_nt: TGCGCCAGCAGCCCCAAGGGACTAGCGGGTGTCTCCTACAATGAGCAGTTCTTC

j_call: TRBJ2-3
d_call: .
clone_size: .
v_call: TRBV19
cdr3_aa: CASSGLGGTDTQYF
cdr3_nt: TGTGCCAGTAGTGGTTTGGGGGGCACAGATACGCAGTATTTT

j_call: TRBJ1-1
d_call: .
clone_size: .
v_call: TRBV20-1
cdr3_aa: CSAPYTEAFF
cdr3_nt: TGCAGTGCACCATACACTGAGGCTTTCTTT

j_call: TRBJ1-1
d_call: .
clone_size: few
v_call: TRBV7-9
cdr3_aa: CASSLGWGAEAFF
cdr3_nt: TGTGCCAGCAGCTTAGGCTGGGGCGCTGAAGCTTTCTTT

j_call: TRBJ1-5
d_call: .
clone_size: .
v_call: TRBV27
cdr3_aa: CASSAPGFSNQPQHF
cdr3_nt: TGTGCCAGCAGCGCCCCTGGGTTTAGCAATCAGCCCCAGCATTTT

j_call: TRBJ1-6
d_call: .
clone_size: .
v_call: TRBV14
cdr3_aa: CASSFSGGRGGSPLHF
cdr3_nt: TGTGCCAGCAGCTTCAGTGGTGGCCGGGGGGGATCACCCCTCCACTTT

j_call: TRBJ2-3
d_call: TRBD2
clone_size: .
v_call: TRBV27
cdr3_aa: CASSPWSGGPTDTQYF
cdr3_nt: TGTGCCAGCAGCCCTTGGTCGGGAGGGCCAACAGATACGCAGTATTTT

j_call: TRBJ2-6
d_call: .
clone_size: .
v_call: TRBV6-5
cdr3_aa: CASSYDRGTGVLTF
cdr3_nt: TGTGCCAGCAGTTACGACAGAGGTACCGGCGTCCTGACTTTC

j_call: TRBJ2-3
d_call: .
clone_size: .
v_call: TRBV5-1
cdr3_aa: CASTRGDTQYF
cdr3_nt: TGCGCCAGCACCAGGGGAGATACGCAGTATTTT

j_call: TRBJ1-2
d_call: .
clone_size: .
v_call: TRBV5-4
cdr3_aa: CASSLGGGANRGYTF
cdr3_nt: TGTGCCAGCAGCTTGGGCGGCGGGGCAAATCGTGGCTACACCTTC

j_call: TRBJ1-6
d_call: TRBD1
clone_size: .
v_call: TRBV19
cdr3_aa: CASSTNRGRLYNSPLHF
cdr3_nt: TGTGCCAGTAGCACGAACAGGGGACGGCTCTATAATTCACCCCTCCACTTT

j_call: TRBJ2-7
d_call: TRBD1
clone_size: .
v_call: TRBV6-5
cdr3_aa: CASTAGDRATKQYF
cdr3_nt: TGTGCCAGCACCGCCGGGGACAGGGCTACGAAGCAGTACTTC

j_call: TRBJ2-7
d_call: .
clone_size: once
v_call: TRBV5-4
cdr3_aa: CASSFGSSNYEQYF
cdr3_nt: TGTGCCAGCAGCTTTGGATCGTCCAATTACGAGCAGTACTTC

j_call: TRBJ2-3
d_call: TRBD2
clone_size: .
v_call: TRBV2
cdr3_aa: CARVGLAGTDTQYF
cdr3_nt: TGTGCCAGGGTAGGACTAGCGGGAACAGATACGCAGTATTTT

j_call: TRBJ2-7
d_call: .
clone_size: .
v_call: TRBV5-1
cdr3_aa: CASSDPTVEPYEQYF
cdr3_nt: TGCGCCAGCAGCGACCCGACAGTGGAACCCTACGAGCAGTACTTC

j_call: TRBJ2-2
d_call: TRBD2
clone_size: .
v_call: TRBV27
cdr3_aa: CASANSGGDTGELFF
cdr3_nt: TGTGCCAGCGCAAATAGCGGGGGGGACACCGGGGAGCTGTTTTTT

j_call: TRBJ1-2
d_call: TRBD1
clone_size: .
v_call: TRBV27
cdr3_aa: CASTGQGNYGYTF
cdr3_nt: TGTGCCAGTACAGGACAGGGGAACTATGGCTACACCTTC

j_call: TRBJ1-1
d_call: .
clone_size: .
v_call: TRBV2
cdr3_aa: CASSVGWRGTEAFF
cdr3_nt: TGTGCCAGCAGTGTCGGGTGGAGGGGCACTGAAGCTTTCTTT

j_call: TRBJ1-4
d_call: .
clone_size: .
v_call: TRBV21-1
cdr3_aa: CASSKVVGQTPEKLFF
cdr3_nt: TGTGCCAGCAGCAAAGTTGTAGGACAGACTCCTGAAAAACTGTTTTTT

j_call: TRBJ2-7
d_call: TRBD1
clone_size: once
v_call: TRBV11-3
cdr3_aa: CASSPGQGGVYEQYF
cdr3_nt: TGTGCCAGCAGCCCTGGACAGGGGGGGGTCTACGAGCAGTACTTC

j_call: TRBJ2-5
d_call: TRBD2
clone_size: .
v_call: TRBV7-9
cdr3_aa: CASSSIGGSLYQETQYF
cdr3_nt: TGTGCCAGCAGCTCCATCGGGGGGAGTCTCTATCAAGAGACCCAGTACTTC

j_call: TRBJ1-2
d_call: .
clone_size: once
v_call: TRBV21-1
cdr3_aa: CASSKGGQDHYGYTF
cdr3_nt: TGTGCCAGCAGCAAAGGAGGACAGGACCACTATGGCTACACCTTC

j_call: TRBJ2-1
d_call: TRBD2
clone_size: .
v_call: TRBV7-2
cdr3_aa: CASSWGGGASYNEQFF
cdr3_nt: TGTGCCAGCAGCTGGGGCGGGGGGGCGTCCTACAATGAGCAGTTCTTC

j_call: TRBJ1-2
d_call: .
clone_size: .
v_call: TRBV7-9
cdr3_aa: CASSEAQYGYTF
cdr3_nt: TGTGCCAGCAGCGAGGCTCAGTATGGCTACACCTTC

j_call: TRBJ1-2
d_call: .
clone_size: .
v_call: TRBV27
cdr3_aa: CASSLGPREGRNYGYTF
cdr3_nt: TGTGCCAGCAGTTTGGGGCCCCGCGAAGGGCGAAACTATGGCTACACCTTC

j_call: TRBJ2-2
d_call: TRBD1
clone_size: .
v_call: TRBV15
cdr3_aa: CATSETGDTGELFF
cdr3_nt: TGTGCCACCAGCGAAACAGGGGACACCGGGGAGCTGTTTTTT

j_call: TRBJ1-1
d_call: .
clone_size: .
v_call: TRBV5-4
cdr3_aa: CASSPDSRVNTEAFF
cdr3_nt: TGTGCCAGCAGCCCGGACAGTCGGGTGAACACTGAAGCTTTCTTT

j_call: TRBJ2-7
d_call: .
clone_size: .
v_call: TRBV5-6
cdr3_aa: CASGVRAALYEQYF
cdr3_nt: TGTGCCAGCGGTGTTCGCGCTGCTCTCTACGAGCAGTACTTC

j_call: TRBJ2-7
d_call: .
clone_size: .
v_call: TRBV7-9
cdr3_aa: CASSLNANEQYF
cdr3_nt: TGTGCCAGCAGCTTAAACGCTAACGAGCAGTACTTC

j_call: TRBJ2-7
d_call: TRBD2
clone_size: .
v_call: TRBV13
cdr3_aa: CASSSGSLYEQYF
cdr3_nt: TGTGCCAGCAGTAGCGGGAGTCTCTACGAGCAGTACTTC

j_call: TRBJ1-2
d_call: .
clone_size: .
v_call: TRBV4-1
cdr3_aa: CASSQGGVDDYGYTF
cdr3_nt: TGCGCCAGCAGCCAAGGTGGGGTGGATGACTATGGCTACACCTTC

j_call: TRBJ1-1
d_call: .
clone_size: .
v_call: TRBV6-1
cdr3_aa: CASSTSQGLGAFF
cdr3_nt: TGTGCCAGCAGCACATCACAGGGCCTTGGAGCTTTCTTT

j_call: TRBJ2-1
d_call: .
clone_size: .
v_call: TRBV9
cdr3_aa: CASSVRDNSYNEQFF
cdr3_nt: TGTGCCAGCAGCGTAAGGGACAACTCCTACAATGAGCAGTTCTTC

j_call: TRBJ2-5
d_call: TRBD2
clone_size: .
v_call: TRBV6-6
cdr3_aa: CASSRGGAGQETQYF
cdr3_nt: TGTGCCAGCAGTCGCGGGGGGGCAGGTCAAGAGACCCAGTACTTC

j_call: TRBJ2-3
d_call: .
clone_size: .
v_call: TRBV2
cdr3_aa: CASAYGRATDTQYF
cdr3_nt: TGTGCCAGCGCGTATGGCAGGGCCACAGATACGCAGTATTTT

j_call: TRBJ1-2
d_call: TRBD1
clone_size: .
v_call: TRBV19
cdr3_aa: CASSPRHRGLTYGYTF
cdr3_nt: TGTGCCAGCTCCCCCCGACACAGGGGGCTGACCTATGGCTACACCTTC

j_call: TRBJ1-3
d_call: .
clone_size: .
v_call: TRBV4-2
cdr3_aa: CASSQDPGISGNTIYF
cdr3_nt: TGTGCCAGCAGCCAAGATCCGGGGATCTCTGGAAACACCATATATTTT

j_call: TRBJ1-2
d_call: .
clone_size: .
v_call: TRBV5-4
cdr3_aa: CASSFGGSGYTF
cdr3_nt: TGTGCCAGCAGCTTCGGAGGGAGCGGCTACACCTTC

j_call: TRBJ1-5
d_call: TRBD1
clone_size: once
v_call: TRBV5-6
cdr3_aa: CASSLMSQGASQPQHF
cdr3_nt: TGTGCCAGCAGCTTGATGTCGCAGGGGGCAAGTCAGCCCCAGCATTTT